This T cell receptor beta chain was captured in a study of Graves' ophthalmopathy and Graves' hyperthyroidism. Stable hyperthyroidism referred to disease that showed no ophthalmopathy within 18 months of follow-up. Among the exclusions were patients with other autoimmune diseases, uncontrolled infections, pregnancy or lactation. Thyroid ultrasound, orbital computed tomography, TRAb, serum thyroxine and clinical symptoms formed the basis of diagnosis. This clonotype was recorded only once. Its antigen is not identified. The study, taken as a whole, reports: The model's ophthalmopathy progression predictions had about 69% sensitivity and 72.22% specificity.

The CDR3 runs 12 residues. Trimming took 6 bases from V and 7 from J, leaving 12 bases between them. CDR1 is ENHRY and CDR2 is SYGVKD in the germline V gene. The sequenced template was RNA, covering the TCR beta CDR3 region. The authors performed first-round RT-PCR with HTBI primers and then a second-round multiplex PCR. Via MiXCR, TCRdb re-called the multiplex PCR reads, giving one row per CDR3 protein. The table records just over 600,000 distinct CDR3 sequences, approximately 21% of them present only once. The specimen sequenced was peripheral blood. The TCR originated in a woman aged 18-35 years with stable Graves' hyperthyroidism. Some clones in this sample may be carry-over from other donors' samples. This chain links TRBV10-3 with TRBJ1-1; D remains unclear. CDR3 nucleotides: TGTGCCATCAGGGGAGACGGCCTTGAAGCTTTCTTT. Translation: CAIRGDGLEAFF.